Detailed here is one T cell receptor (beta chain). The sample is drawn from a study of blood T cell repertoires in COVID-19. Overall study: The origin of the acute and convalescent COVID-19 samples was the United States, Italy and Spain. T cells, B-cell-depleted T cells, or PBMCs provided the cDNA or gDNA that served as material.

Original methodology: Amplification of reference gene primers provided the estimated nucleated cell counts. Repertoires were generated with immunoSEQ multiplex PCR, while TCRdb's copy carries only in-frame clones and drops some. V and J calls and clone size are given by that table; D and trimming were obtained from the DNA. This table has some 340,000 clones, 85% appearing once. Material: peripheral blood. This clonotype was obtained from a woman between 18 and 29 years old with acute or convalescent COVID-19.

CDR3 coding DNA: TGTGCCAGCAGCCCCCGCTATGGCTACACCTTC. Encoded protein: CASSPRYGYTF. This chain links TRBV7-2 with TRBJ1-2; D call uncertain. Looked up from germline, CDR1 is SGHTA and CDR2 is FQGNSA. Trimming stripped 5 bases from V and 4 bases from J, with 5 bases between. The CDR3 runs 11 residues. Full variable domain (outside the CDR3, taken from reference TRBV7-2 and TRBJ1-2): GAGVSQSPSNKVTEKGKDVELRCDPISGHTALYWYRQSLGQGLEFLIYFQGNSAPDKSGLPSDRFSAERTGGSVSTLTIQRTQQEDSAVYLCASSPRYGYTFGSGTRLTVV.